The entry that follows covers one T cell receptor beta chain sequence. The use of a sample-barcoded 5' primer and a J-beta primer mix characterized a second PCR of roughly 6 to 11 cycles. TCRdb independently ran MiXCR on the 5' RACE reads; one entry per CDR3 protein. The profile covers around 1,800,000 distinct CDR3 sequences, with roughly 43% appearing a single time and 23% taken by the ten largest. The CDR3 runs to 14 residues. V lost 2 bases to trimming and J lost 6 bases; unmatched junction nucleotides: 5. CDR1 SEHNR and CDR2 FQNEAQ come from the germline V gene (reference sequence). The data were taken from a study of blood T cells in healthy people across ages.

The sequence derives from a human donor in good health. Sample: blood. V usage is TRBV7-9 and J usage is TRBJ2-7; 9 positions match TRBD1. The CDR3 sequence: CASSLPTTGGEQYF. CDR3 coding DNA: TGTGCCAGCAGCTTACCTACGACAGGGGGCGAGCAGTACTTC.